The 20 T cell receptor beta chains below come from one sample, sequenced in a study of blood T cell repertoires in COVID-19. Some clones are missing from TCRdb's copy, which holds only in-frame ones; the method was immunoSEQ multiplex PCR. The sample consists of about 270,000 clones, about nine tenths of them appearing once. Material for sequencing was PBMCs or T cells enriched from blood (not recorded which). Every receptor here comes from a woman between 40 and 55 years old with acute COVID-19.

V is TRBV9 and J is TRBJ1-1, with D uncertain. This CDR3 region has 11 residues. Germline CDR1 and CDR2: SGDLS and YYNGEE. V was clipped by 5 bases and J by 2 bases, with 4 bases between them. CDR3 region: CASSLNTEAFF. The CDR3, as DNA: TGTGCCAGCAGTCTTAACACTGAAGCTTTCTTT.

The chain employs TRBV19 and TRBJ2-3, with D maybe TRBD1 (5 bases). The CDR3 is 14 amino acids. Germline lookup yields CDR1 LNHDA and CDR2 SQIVND (reference sequence). V lost 3 bases and J lost 3, with 10 bases in between. Written as DNA, the CDR3 is TGTGCCAGTAGTATGGCAGGGTGGACAGATACGCAGTATTTT. The encoded protein is CASSMAGWTDTQYF.

V is TRBV11-2 and J is TRBJ1-2; tentatively, D is TRBD1 (5 bases). The CDR3 extends over 13 amino acids. Trimming took 1 base from V and 4 from J, leaving 7 bases between them. Germline V lookup: CDR1 SGHAT, CDR2 FQNNGV. In DNA form, the CDR3 reads TGTGCCAGCAGCTTAGGGCAGGGCTATGGCTACACCTTC. Translating gives CASSLGQGYGYTF.

This clone has just one count. The chain uses TRBV7-9 and TRBJ1-2, with D possibly being TRBD1 (6 bases). The CDR3 loop spans 15 amino acids. Germline CDR1 reads SEHNR; CDR2 reads FQNEAQ (reference sequence). Trimming took 5 bases from V and 7 from J, leaving 20 bases between them. This CDR3 reads CASSLTTGSDFGYTF. In DNA, the CDR3 is TGTGCCAGCAGCCTGACTACAGGGTCTGACTTTGGCTACACCTTC.

This sequence joins TRBV28 and TRBJ1-5; no clear D. This CDR3 is 13 amino acids long. Per germline, CDR1 MDHEN and CDR2 SYDVKM. Trimming left V 7 bases short and J 4 bases short, with 11 bases between. DNA for the CDR3: TGTGCCAGCATTCCCAATACAAATCAGCCCCAGCATTTT. Encoded protein: CASIPNTNQPQHF. The variable domain in full, with the rest retrieved from reference TRBV28 and TRBJ1-5, is DVKVTQSSRYLVKRTGEKVFLECVQDMDHENMFWYRQDPGLGLRLIYFSYDVKMKEKGDIPEGYSVSREKKERFSLILESASTNQTSMYLCASIPNTNQPQHFGDGTRLSIL.

The chain links TRBV11-2 to TRBJ2-1; TRBD2 aligns across 11 bases. J gave up 7 bases and V 1 base, and 12 bases lay outside the gene matches. The V gene's germline CDR1 is SGHAT and CDR2 FQNNGV. The CDR3 has 18 residues. The CDR3 region has the DNA TGTGCCAGCAGCTTAGGGGCTGGTAGCGGGAGGGCCAGTAATGAGCAGTTCTTC. Translation gives CASSLGAGSGRASNEQFF.

The chain has TRBV5-4 and TRBJ2-1; 10 bases agree with TRBD2. The CDR3 spans 17 residues. Trimming removed 2 bases from V and 1 base from J; junction bases left unmatched: 6. Per germline, CDR1 SGHNT and CDR2 YYREEE (reference sequence). The CDR3 is CASSFTQTSGSYNEQFF. In DNA, the CDR3 is TGTGCCAGCAGCTTTACCCAGACTAGCGGGTCCTACAATGAGCAGTTCTTC.

V is TRBV5-6 and J is TRBJ2-5; D possibly corresponds to TRBD1 (6 bases). Germline CDR1 reads SGHDT; CDR2 reads YYEEEE. The CDR3 is 13 amino acids. Between the trimmed V and J ends, which lost 5 bases and 4 bases, there was a span of 12 bases. The CDR3: CASRQGRRETQYF. The CDR3 DNA is TGTGCCAGCAGACAGGGTCGGCGAGAGACCCAGTACTTC.

The chain has TRBV30 and TRBJ2-7; D tentatively reads TRBD1 or TRBD2 (5 bases each). CDR3 length: 13 residues. V was pared by 5 bases and J by 6 bases, with 17 bases between. Germline loops: CDR1 GTSNPN, CDR2 SVGIG (reference sequence). The CDR3 bases are TGTGCCTGGGGGGGAGTTTCTTTGTTCGAGCAGTACTTC. It specifies CAWGGVSLFEQYF. Based on the CDR3 plus reference TRBV30 and TRBJ2-7, the full variable domain is SQTIHQWPATLVQPVGSPLSLECTVEGTSNPNLYWYRQAAGRGLQLLFYSVGIGQISSEVPQNLSASRPQDRQFILSSKKLLLSDSGFYLCAWGGVSLFEQYFGPGTRLTVT.

The V and J genes are TRBV3-1 (or the pseudogene TRBV3-2) and TRBJ2-1; 8 nucleotides line up with TRBD2. J lost 6 bases, V lost 4 bases, and 11 bases had no gene match. The germline V gene encodes CDR1 LGHDT and CDR2 YNNKEL (reference sequence). The CDR3 runs 16 residues. This CDR3 reads CASSPLPGGFSNEQFF. CDR3 coding DNA: TGTGCCAGCAGCCCGTTACCGGGGGGGTTCTCCAATGAGCAGTTCTTC.

The rearrangement uses TRBV5-6 and TRBJ1-2, with 8 bases matching TRBD1. Germline V gene sequence: CDR1 SGHDT, CDR2 YYEEEE. J was trimmed by 4 bases and V by 1 base; bases with no gene match: 6. The CDR3 runs 15 residues. DNA of the CDR3: TGTGCCAGCAGCTTGCCCGGGGACAGGAGCTATGGCTACACCTTC. Protein sequence: CASSLPGDRSYGYTF.

This chain joins TRBV5-4 and TRBJ2-7; weak D call: TRBD1 (6 bases). The CDR3 length is 17 residues. Trimming cost V 4 bases and J 0 bases, with 20 bases left between them. CDR1 SGHNT and CDR2 YYREEE come from the germline V gene (reference sequence). CDR3 in DNA: TGTGCCAGCAGCCAAAGAGGACAGCGACATAGCTCCTACGAGCAGTACTTC. Its protein product is CASSQRGQRHSSYEQYF.

This chain uses TRBV19 with TRBJ1-3, with D possibly TRBD1 on 5 matching bases. The germline gives CDR1 LNHDA, CDR2 SQIVND (reference sequence). This CDR3 spans 17 amino acids. V lost 2 bases and J 0 bases, leaving 14 bases between the germline ends. CDR3 protein: CASSILQGTNSGNTIYF. DNA for the CDR3: TGTGCCAGTAGTATACTCCAGGGCACAAACTCTGGAAACACCATATATTTT.

This clone was seen once. The V and J genes are TRBV2 and TRBJ2-1; 8 bases align to TRBD2. Losses at the gene ends were 8 bases for V and 8 bases for J; bases not matched to a gene: 11. Germline lookup yields CDR1 SNHLY and CDR2 FYNNEI. CDR3 length equals 14 residues. The CDR3 reads CASAREGPGDEQFF. The DNA of the CDR3 is TGTGCCAGCGCCCGGGAGGGCCCGGGGGATGAGCAGTTCTTC. Variable domain in full (rest from reference TRBV2 and TRBJ2-1): EPEVTQTPSHQVTQMGQEVILRCVPISNHLYFYWYRQILGQKVEFLVSFYNNEISEKSEIFDDQFSVERPDGSNFTLKIRSTKLEDSAMYFCASAREGPGDEQFFGPGTRLTVL.

V usage is TRBV10-3 and J usage is TRBJ2-7, with a weak D call TRBD2 (7 bases). CDR1 is ENHRY and CDR2 is SYGVKD in the germline V gene. The CDR3 length is 14 residues. Between the trimmed V and J ends, which lost 3 bases and 5 bases, there was a span of 14 bases. CDR3 sequence: CAISDSGGWNEQYF. The DNA for the CDR3 is TGTGCCATCAGTGATTCGGGGGGCTGGAACGAGCAGTACTTC.

This clone was picked up one time. The chain uses TRBV11-1 and TRBJ2-1; 8 nucleotides line up with TRBD1. Germline V gene lookup returns CDR1 SGHAT and CDR2 FQDESV (reference sequence). V lost 5 bases to trimming and J lost 14 bases; unmatched junction nucleotides: 11. The CDR3 extends over 13 amino acids. The CDR3 protein is CASSPTGGLIKFF. In DNA, the CDR3 is TGTGCCAGCAGCCCAACAGGGGGACTTATAAAGTTCTTC.

This rearrangement joins TRBV5-6 to TRBJ2-3; D is possibly TRBD1 (6 bases). The CDR3 loop spans 16 amino acids. Germline V gene data show CDR1 as SGHDT and CDR2 as YYEEEE. V lost 1 base to trimming and J lost 0 bases, with 12 bases between them. The CDR3 reads CASSLKRTASTDTQYF. The DNA of the CDR3 is TGTGCCAGCAGCTTGAAGAGGACAGCTAGCACAGATACGCAGTATTTT. Drawing the rest from reference TRBV5-6 and TRBJ2-3, the complete variable domain is DAGVTQSPTHLIKTRGQQVTLRCSPKSGHDTVSWYQQALGQGPQFIFQYYEEEERQRGNFPDRFSGHQFPNYSSELNVNALLLGDSALYLCASSLKRTASTDTQYFGPGTRLTVL.

Only one count was recorded for this clone. The rearrangement uses TRBV24-1 and TRBJ2-1; D is perhaps TRBD2 (6 bases). The V end was cut by 4 bases, the J end by 3 bases, with 15 bases between. There are 16 residues in the CDR3. CDR1 is KGHDR and CDR2 is SFDVKD in the germline V gene. The CDR3 DNA is TGTGCCACCAGTGACGTAACGGGGGTTGGCTACAATGAGCAGTTCTTC. This encodes CATSDVTGVGYNEQFF.

J is TRBJ1-6 and V is TRBV7-9; 9 bases agree with TRBD1. CDR3 length: 17 amino acids. V lost 5 bases to trimming and J lost 0 bases; unmatched junction nucleotides: 5. Germline V CDR1 and CDR2: SEHNR, FQNEAQ (reference sequence). The CDR3 sequence is CASSLGQGSSYNSPLHF. CDR3 sequence (DNA): TGTGCCAGCAGCCTAGGACAGGGGAGCTCCTATAATTCACCCCTCCACTTT.

The DNA of the CDR3 is TGTGCCAGCAGTGACCCGGATTTACTGGGCTCACCCCTCCACTTT. Protein: CASSDPDLLGSPLHF. The V gene is TRBV6-1, the J gene TRBJ1-6; D remains unclear. V lost 3 bases and J 10 bases, leaving 16 bases between the germline ends. The CDR3 spans 15 residues. Germline V gene data show CDR1 as MNHNS and CDR2 as SASEGT.